This T cell receptor beta chain came from a study of blood T cell repertoires in COVID-19. The wider study: Whether acute or convalescent, the COVID-19 samples came from the United States, Italy and Spain.

This study enrolled people aged about 18 to 90 from 24 US geographic areas. Cohorts were determined from participant-reported clinical history. The CDR3 totals 16 residues. CDR1 and CDR2 from the germline V gene are SGHRS and YFSETQ. V lost 4 bases, J lost 0 bases, and 14 bases lay in between. The protocol was immunoSEQ multiplex PCR, while the TCRdb copy is restricted to in-frame clones and leaves out a portion. The sample includes roughly 330,000 clones, around 87% of them seen just once. The sequence was obtained from a young woman who had recovered from COVID-19. The sequenced sample was PBMCs or T cells enriched from blood (not recorded which). V gene TRBV5-1 combines with J gene TRBJ1-3, with D possibly TRBD1 on 6 matching bases. The CDR3 spells CASSPESRGSGNTIYF. CDR3 coding DNA: TGCGCCAGCAGCCCTGAAAGCAGGGGCTCTGGAAACACCATATATTTT.